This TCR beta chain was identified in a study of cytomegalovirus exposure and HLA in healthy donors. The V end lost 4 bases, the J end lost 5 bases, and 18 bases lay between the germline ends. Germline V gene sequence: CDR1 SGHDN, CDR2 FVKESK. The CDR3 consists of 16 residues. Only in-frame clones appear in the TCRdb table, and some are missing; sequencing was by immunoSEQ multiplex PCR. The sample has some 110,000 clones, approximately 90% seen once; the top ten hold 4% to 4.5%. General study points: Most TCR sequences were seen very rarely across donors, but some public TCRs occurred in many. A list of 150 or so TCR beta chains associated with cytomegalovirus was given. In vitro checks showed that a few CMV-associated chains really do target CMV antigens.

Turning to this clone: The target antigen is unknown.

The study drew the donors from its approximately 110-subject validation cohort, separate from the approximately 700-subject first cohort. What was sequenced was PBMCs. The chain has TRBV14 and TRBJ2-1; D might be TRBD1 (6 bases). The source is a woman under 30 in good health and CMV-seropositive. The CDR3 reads CASSLHFTGTDNEQFF. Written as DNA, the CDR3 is TGTGCCAGCAGCCTCCATTTTACAGGGACCGACAATGAGCAGTTCTTC.